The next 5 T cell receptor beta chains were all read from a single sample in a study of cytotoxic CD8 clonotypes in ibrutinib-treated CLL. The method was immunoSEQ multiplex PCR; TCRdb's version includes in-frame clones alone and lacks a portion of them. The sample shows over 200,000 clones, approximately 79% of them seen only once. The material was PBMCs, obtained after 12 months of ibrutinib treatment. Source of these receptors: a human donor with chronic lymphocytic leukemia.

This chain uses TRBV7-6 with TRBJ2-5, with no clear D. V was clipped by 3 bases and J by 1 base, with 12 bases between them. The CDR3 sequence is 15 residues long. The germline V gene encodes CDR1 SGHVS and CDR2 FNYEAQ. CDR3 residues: CASSFLRNPQETQYF. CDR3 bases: TGTGCCAGCAGCTTTCTCAGGAACCCCCAAGAGACCCAGTACTTC.

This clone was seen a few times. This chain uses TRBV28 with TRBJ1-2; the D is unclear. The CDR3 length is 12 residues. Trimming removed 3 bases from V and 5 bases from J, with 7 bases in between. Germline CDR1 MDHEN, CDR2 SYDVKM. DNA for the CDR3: TGTGCCAGCAGTTTGTCTCAGTATGGCTACACCTTC. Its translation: CASSLSQYGYTF.

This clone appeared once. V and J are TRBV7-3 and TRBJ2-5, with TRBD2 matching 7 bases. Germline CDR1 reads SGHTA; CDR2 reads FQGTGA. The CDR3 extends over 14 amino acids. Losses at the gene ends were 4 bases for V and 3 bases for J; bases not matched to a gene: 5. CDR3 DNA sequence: TGTGCCAGCAGCTGGGGCGGGGGAAAAGAGACCCAGTACTTC. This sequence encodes CASSWGGGKETQYF. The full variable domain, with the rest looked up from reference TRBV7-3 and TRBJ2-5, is GAGVSQTPSNKVTEKGKYVELRCDPISGHTALYWYRQSLGQGPEFLIYFQGTGAADDSGLPNDRFFAVRPEGSVSTLKIQRTERGDSAVYLCASSWGGGKETQYFGPGTRLLVL.

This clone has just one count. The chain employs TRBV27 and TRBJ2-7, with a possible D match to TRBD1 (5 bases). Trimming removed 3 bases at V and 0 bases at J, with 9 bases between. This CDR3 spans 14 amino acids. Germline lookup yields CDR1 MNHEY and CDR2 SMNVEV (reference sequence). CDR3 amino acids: CASSFRGASYEQYF. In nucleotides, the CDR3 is TGTGCCAGCAGTTTTAGGGGTGCCTCCTACGAGCAGTACTTC.

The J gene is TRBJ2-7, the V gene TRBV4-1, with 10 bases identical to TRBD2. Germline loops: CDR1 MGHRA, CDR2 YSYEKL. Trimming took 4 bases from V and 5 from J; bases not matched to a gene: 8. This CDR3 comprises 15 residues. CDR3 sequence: CASSPGLAGVDEQYF. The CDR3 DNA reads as TGCGCCAGCAGCCCAGGTCTAGCGGGAGTTGACGAGCAGTACTTC.